One sample yielded the 26 T cell receptor beta chains listed below, sequenced in a study of control samples from healthy donors and cancer patients. Here immunoSEQ multiplex PCR was the method, and the copy in TCRdb shows in-frame clones only, minus some. The repertoire holds 90,000 or so clones, with roughly 89% as singletons. Sequencing was done on a sample of PBMCs. The receptors originated from a woman in her forties or fifties with colorectal cancer.

This chain links TRBV3-1 (or the pseudogene TRBV3-2) with TRBJ2-3, with 7 bases identical to TRBD2. Germline V gene data show CDR1 as LGHDT and CDR2 as YNNKEL (reference sequence). The CDR3 sequence is 16 residues long. The J segment lost 5 bases and the V segment lost 0 bases, leaving 8 bases of the junction unmatched. The CDR3 sequence: CASSQDHRGDGDTQYF. The CDR3, as DNA: TGTGCCAGCAGCCAAGATCACCGGGGGGATGGAGATACGCAGTATTTT.

This clone was observed once. The rearrangement uses TRBV2 and TRBJ1-2; TRBD1 aligns across 7 bases. The germline V gene has CDR1 SNHLY and CDR2 FYNNEI. This CDR3 has 15 amino acids. V dropped 5 bases and J dropped 6; count of bases not matched to a gene: 12. The CDR3 protein is CASSRQGTRGDGYTF. The CDR3 DNA follows: TGTGCCAGCAGTCGACAGGGTACCAGAGGAGATGGCTACACCTTC.

This chain connects TRBV5-1 to TRBJ1-4, with 7 positions matching TRBD1. Per germline, CDR1 SGHRS and CDR2 YFSETQ. CDR3 length: 14 residues. V lost 1 base and J lost 8; bases outside the gene matches: 5. In nucleotides, the CDR3 is TGCGCCAGCAGCTTGAGACAGGGTGGGGAAAAACTGTTTTTT. Its protein product is CASSLRQGGEKLFF. Full variable domain (outside the CDR3, taken from reference TRBV5-1 and TRBJ1-4): KAGVTQTPRYLIKTRGQQVTLSCSPISGHRSVSWYQQTPGQGLQFLFEYFSETQRNKGNFPGRFSGRQFSNSRSEMNVSTLELGDSALYLCASSLRQGGEKLFFGSGTQLSVL.

In DNA form, the CDR3 reads TGTGCCAGCAGCCCCACTTTCGAGCGACCTCCCACAGATACGCAGTATTTT. Translated: CASSPTFERPPTDTQYF. The chain uses TRBV7-2 and TRBJ2-3, with unresolved D. V gave up 5 bases and J gave up 2 bases, with 20 bases separating them. The germline CDR1 and CDR2 sequences are SGHTA and FQGNSA. This CDR3 has 17 residues.

V usage is TRBV11-1 and J usage is TRBJ2-2, with a possible D match to TRBD1 (6 bases). Germline-derived CDR1 and CDR2 are SGHAT and FQDESV (reference sequence). The CDR3 spans 15 residues. V lost 5 bases to trimming and J lost 1 base, with 11 bases between them. CDR3: CASSTGTQNTGELFF. The CDR3 nucleotides read TGTGCCAGCAGCACCGGGACACAGAACACCGGGGAGCTGTTTTTT.

The chain couples TRBV14 to TRBJ2-3, with TRBD1 as a possible D gene (6 bases). V shed 1 base and J shed 2 bases, with 10 bases lying between them. This CDR3 is built from 15 residues. Germline CDR1 SGHDN, CDR2 FVKESK. CDR3 DNA sequence: TGTGCCAGCAGCCAAGGGGGGCCGCTCACAGATACGCAGTATTTT. It encodes CASSQGGPLTDTQYF.

V usage is TRBV4-1 and J usage is TRBJ2-2, with a weak D call TRBD2 (6 bases). V lost 5 bases and J lost 2, with 9 bases in between. The V gene's germline CDR1 is MGHRA and CDR2 YSYEKL. This CDR3 is built from 14 residues. The CDR3 is CASSFSGNTGELFF. The CDR3 DNA reads as TGCGCCAGCAGCTTTAGCGGTAACACCGGGGAGCTGTTTTTT.

The rearrangement joins TRBV4-2 to TRBJ1-4; D gene uncertain. This CDR3 contains 17 residues. Trimming cost V 3 bases and J 5 bases, with 19 bases left between them. CDR1 and CDR2 (germline): LGHNA, YNFKEQ. The CDR3 reads CASSQPALNSLNEKLFF. The CDR3 DNA reads as TGTGCCAGCAGCCAGCCGGCCCTCAACTCCCTAAATGAAAAACTGTTTTTT.

The chain links TRBV5-1 to TRBJ1-1; unclear D gene. Between the trimmed V and J ends, which lost 0 bases and 3 bases, there was a span of 6 bases. The CDR3 sequence is 13 residues long. The germline CDR1 and CDR2 sequences are SGHRS and YFSETQ. Here the CDR3 reads CASSLDSYTEAFF. For the CDR3, the DNA is TGCGCCAGCAGCTTGGACAGCTACACTGAAGCTTTCTTT. The entire variable domain, with the rest obtained from reference TRBV5-1 and TRBJ1-1, is as follows: KAGVTQTPRYLIKTRGQQVTLSCSPISGHRSVSWYQQTPGQGLQFLFEYFSETQRNKGNFPGRFSGRQFSNSRSEMNVSTLELGDSALYLCASSLDSYTEAFFGQGTRLTVV.

This rearrangement joins TRBV6-1 to TRBJ2-1; the D gene is possibly TRBD2 (6 bases). With 2 bases removed from V and 8 bases from J, the gap between germline ends came to 22 bases. The CDR3 length is 17 residues. Germline CDR1 and CDR2: MNHNS and SASEGT. CDR3 sequence: CASSEWGDGVLRDEQFF. Written as DNA, the CDR3 is TGTGCCAGCAGTGAATGGGGGGACGGGGTTCTTAGGGATGAGCAGTTCTTC.

This chain's CDR3 is CASSQQGALGNQPQHF. CDR3 DNA: TGTGCCAGCAGCCAACAGGGGGCGCTGGGCAATCAGCCCCAGCATTTT. V usage is TRBV27 and J usage is TRBJ1-5; 9 bases line up with TRBD1. The V gene end was trimmed by 6 bases and the J gene end by 2 bases; junction bases not matched to a gene: 8. The CDR3 runs 16 residues. Germline CDR1 is MNHEY and CDR2 is SMNVEV (reference sequence).

The rearrangement links TRBV4-3 to TRBJ2-5, with 9 bases that match TRBD1. This CDR3 is 16 amino acids long. V shed 3 bases, J shed 5 bases, and the junction held 10 bases outside the gene matches. Germline loops: CDR1 LGHNA, CDR2 YSLEER. The CDR3: CASSHVGQGGAETQYF. CDR3 sequence (DNA): TGCGCCAGCAGCCATGTGGGACAGGGAGGGGCCGAGACCCAGTACTTC.

The CDR3 is CASSMAQGFSQPQHF. The CDR3 nucleotides read TGTGCCAGTAGTATGGCACAGGGGTTCTCCCAGCCCCAGCATTTT. The rearrangement links TRBV19 to TRBJ1-5; 7 positions agree with TRBD1. V trimming: 3 bases; J trimming: 7 bases; junction bases outside the gene matches: 9. The CDR3 runs 15 residues. Germline CDR1 and CDR2: LNHDA and SQIVND (reference sequence).

This chain joins TRBV6-2 or TRBV6-3 and TRBJ2-5; D uncertain. Germline V lookup: CDR1 MNHEY, CDR2 SVGEGT. V was trimmed by 5 bases and J by 1 base, leaving 5 bases between them. The CDR3 extends over 12 amino acids. The CDR3 is CASSITQETQYF. The CDR3 DNA follows: TGTGCCAGCAGTATAACCCAAGAGACCCAGTACTTC.

The V gene is TRBV5-1, the J gene TRBJ1-1, with D tentatively TRBD1 (5 bases). There are 16 residues in the CDR3. Per the germline V gene, CDR1 is SGHRS and CDR2 is YFSETQ. The ends were cut back, 3 bases at V and 3 bases at J, with 18 bases in the middle. CDR3 residues: CASSSGHLEADTEAFF. In DNA form, the CDR3 reads TGCGCCAGCAGCTCAGGACATCTAGAAGCGGACACTGAAGCTTTCTTT. Full variable domain (outside the CDR3, taken from reference TRBV5-1 and TRBJ1-1): KAGVTQTPRYLIKTRGQQVTLSCSPISGHRSVSWYQQTPGQGLQFLFEYFSETQRNKGNFPGRFSGRQFSNSRSEMNVSTLELGDSALYLCASSSGHLEADTEAFFGQGTRLTVV.

The chain carries TRBV2 and TRBJ2-7; the D gene is possibly TRBD1 (6 bases). This CDR3 is 13 amino acids long. Germline V gene lookup returns CDR1 SNHLY and CDR2 FYNNEI. Between the trimmed V and J ends, which lost 4 bases and 3 bases, there was a span of 10 bases. Written as DNA, the CDR3 is TGTGCCAGCAGTGGAACAGGGCTCTACGAGCAGTACGTC. Its translation is CASSGTGLYEQYV.

The chain uses TRBV4-3 and TRBJ1-6; a possible D gene is TRBD1 (6 bases). V lost 3 bases, J lost 9 bases, and 12 bases lay in between. CDR1 and CDR2 from the germline V gene are LGHNA and YSLEER. There are 14 residues in the CDR3. As DNA, the CDR3 is TGCGCCAGCAGCCAGGACCGGGACATTTCACCCCTCCACTTT. Translating gives CASSQDRDISPLHF.

The chain couples TRBV14 to TRBJ1-3, with D maybe TRBD1 (5 bases). The CDR3 sequence is 15 residues long. Trimming removed 6 bases at V and 3 bases at J, with 15 bases between. Germline assignment: CDR1 SGHDN and CDR2 FVKESK. The CDR3 here is CASSFDRPFGNTIYF. The DNA for the CDR3 is TGTGCCAGCAGTTTCGACAGACCCTTTGGAAACACCATATATTTT. The full variable domain, its missing parts supplied by reference TRBV14 and TRBJ1-3, is EAGVTQFPSHSVIEKGQTVTLRCDPISGHDNLYWYRRVMGKEIKFLLHFVKESKQDESGMPNNRFLAERTGGTYSTLKVQPAELEDSGVYFCASSFDRPFGNTIYFGEGSWLTVV.

This clone was recorded only once. The V gene is TRBV6-4, the J gene TRBJ2-1, with D possibly being TRBD2 (6 bases). The length of the CDR3 is 15 residues. V was cut by 9 bases and J by 1 base, with 16 bases left in between. Germline CDR1 is MRHNA and CDR2 is SNTAGT. DNA of the CDR3: TGTGCCAGTTCTCGAGGAGGGGATTCCTACAATGAGCAGTTCTTC. Protein: CASSRGGDSYNEQFF.

The V gene is TRBV10-2, the J gene TRBJ2-3; no clear D gene. The CDR3 has 14 amino acids. The germline V and J ends were trimmed by 2 bases and 1 base, with 7 bases remaining between them. Germline V gene data show CDR1 as WSHSY and CDR2 as SAAADI. The CDR3 loop reads CASSEDRGTDTQYF. CDR3 DNA sequence: TGCGCCAGCAGTGAGGATCGAGGCACAGATACGCAGTATTTT.

This sequence joins TRBV5-1 and TRBJ2-3, with D possibly TRBD1 on 6 matching bases. V was shortened by 0 bases and J by 2 bases, with 10 bases between the two germline ends. The CDR3 consists of 15 residues. In germline, CDR1 is SGHRS, CDR2 YFSETQ. CDR3 amino acids: CASSLGQEFTDTQYF. As DNA, the CDR3 is TGCGCCAGCAGCTTGGGACAGGAATTCACAGATACGCAGTATTTT.

CDR3 protein: CASSEANSYEQYV. As DNA, the CDR3 is TGTGCCAGCAGTGAAGCCAACTCCTACGAGCAGTACGTC. This rearrangement joins TRBV6-1 to TRBJ2-7, with no clear D. The CDR3 has 13 amino acids. Per germline, CDR1 MNHNS and CDR2 SASEGT. Trimming took 0 bases from V and 0 from J, leaving 3 bases between them.

This chain links TRBV9 with TRBJ2-2; D unclear. CDR1 is SGDLS and CDR2 is YYNGEE in the germline V gene. The CDR3 spans 12 residues. Deletions cut 0 bases from V and 7 bases from J, with 4 bases between. The CDR3 region is CASSVVGGELFF. The DNA for the CDR3 is TGTGCCAGCAGCGTAGTTGGCGGGGAGCTGTTTTTT.

The chain joins TRBV27 to TRBJ1-2; D is perhaps TRBD1 (5 bases). Per the germline V gene, CDR1 is MNHEY and CDR2 is SMNVEV (reference sequence). The ends were cut back, 2 bases at V and 10 bases at J, with 14 bases in the middle. The CDR3 consists of 13 residues. The CDR3 is CASSLRDGHIYTF. The CDR3 bases are TGTGCCAGCAGTTTACGGGACGGCCATATCTACACCTTC.

The chain joins TRBV11-3 to TRBJ2-1, with TRBD2 identical over 11 bases. The CDR3 sequence is 15 residues long. Unmatched junction bases numbered 0, after V lost 3 bases and J lost 2 bases. CDR1 and CDR2 from the germline V gene are SGHNT and YENEEA. The DNA for the CDR3 is TGTGCCAGCAGCTTGGGACTAGCGGCCTACAATGAGCAGTTCTTC. This codes for CASSLGLAAYNEQFF.

This chain connects TRBV7-3 to TRBJ1-1; TRBD1 is a possible D gene (5 bases). Trimming left V 2 bases short and J 8 bases short, with 12 bases between. The CDR3 has 13 amino acids. Germline loops: CDR1 SGHTA, CDR2 FQGTGA. CDR3 loop: CASSLGPRQEAFF. The CDR3 coding sequence is TGTGCCAGCAGCTTAGGGCCTCGACAGGAAGCTTTCTTT. Looking up the rest from reference TRBV7-3 and TRBJ1-1 gives the full variable domain: GAGVSQTPSNKVTEKGKYVELRCDPISGHTALYWYRQSLGQGPEFLIYFQGTGAADDSGLPNDRFFAVRPEGSVSTLKIQRTERGDSAVYLCASSLGPRQEAFFGQGTRLTVV.